This TCR beta chain was documented in a study of T cell changes during pregnancy in multiple sclerosis. The table came from immunoSEQ multiplex PCR; TCRdb's copy has only in-frame clones and leaves some out. Here the sample spans about 100,000 clones, approximately 92% being singletons. From germline, CDR1 is SGHVS and CDR2 FQNEAQ. V lost 2 bases to trimming and J lost 1 base; unmatched junction nucleotides: 7. The CDR3 sequence is 16 residues long. Sequences were derived from peripheral blood, sampled in the second trimester of pregnancy. The receptor's source is a female donor with multiple sclerosis, enrolled in a pregnancy study. The genes are TRBV7-8 and TRBJ1-2; 7 nucleotides align to TRBD1. This chain's CDR3 is CASSLSTGLINYGYTF. CDR3 coding DNA: TGTGCCAGCAGCTTATCGACAGGGCTAATTAACTATGGCTACACCTTC.